The source of this T cell receptor (beta chain) is a study of blood T cell repertoires in COVID-19. Profiling relied on immunoSEQ multiplex PCR, and the TCRdb table lists in-frame clones only, not all of them. The sample has about 300,000 clones, around 80% seen once; the top ten hold roughly 1.3%. V dropped 5 bases and J dropped 5; count of bases not matched to a gene: 5. Germline loops: CDR1 LGHDT, CDR2 YNNKEL (reference sequence). CDR3 length equals 13 residues. The sequenced sample was peripheral blood. This receptor was taken from a woman aged 50 to 65 with acute or convalescent COVID-19. The V call is TRBV3-1 (or the pseudogene TRBV3-2), the J call TRBJ2-5, with 7 bases matching TRBD1. The CDR3 DNA sequence: TGTGCCAGCAGCTACAGGGGTGGGGAGACCCAGTACTTC. Translation: CASSYRGGETQYF.